This paragraph reports one TCR beta chain. The antigen is not known. From germline, CDR1 is MNHEY and CDR2 SVGAGI. The CDR3 is 12 residues long. These data come from a study of T cells expressing NK-cell markers. Study background: The eight sequenced donors comprised seven who were HCMV-seropositive and one who was seronegative.

Study conclusions and caveats: The contribution of dominant NKG2C+ clonotypes to CD8+ T cells in about 6 donors was roughly 1.0-7.5%. Clones of NKG2C+ T cells that had expanded were of unclear HCMV specificity.

The authors made TCR beta cDNA libraries by 5'RACE template switching. This switching added a universal primer site and UMIs. TCRdb reanalyzed the 5' RACE reads and collapses them to one entry per CDR3 protein, without DNA. The sample table includes approximately 15,000 distinct CDR3 sequences. The chain uses TRBV6-5 and TRBJ1-6; TCRdb indicates TRBD1, and absent DNA this call remains unverified. The specimen was blood T cells: a sorted CD56 or NKG2C T cell subset, CD4+ or CD8+ T cells, or bulk PBMC T cells (not recorded which). The TCR sequence derives from a man aged 18-70 years in good health. This chain's CDR3 is CASRRGNSPLHF.